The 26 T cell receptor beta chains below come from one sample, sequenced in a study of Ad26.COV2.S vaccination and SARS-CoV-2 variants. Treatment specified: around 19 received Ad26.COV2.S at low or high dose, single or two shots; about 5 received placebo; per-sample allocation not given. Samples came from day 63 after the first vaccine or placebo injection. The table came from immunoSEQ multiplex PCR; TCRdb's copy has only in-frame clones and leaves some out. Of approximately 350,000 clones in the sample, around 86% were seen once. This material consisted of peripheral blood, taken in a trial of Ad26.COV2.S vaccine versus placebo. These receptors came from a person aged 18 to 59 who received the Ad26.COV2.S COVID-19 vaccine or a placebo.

CDR3 region: CASSQDRDTGSYEQYF. CDR3 nucleotide sequence: TGCGCCAGCAGCCAAGACCGGGACACAGGATCCTACGAGCAGTACTTC. V and J are TRBV4-1 and TRBJ2-7, with D perhaps matching TRBD1 (6 bases). The CDR3 length is 16 residues. V was cut by 0 bases and J by 1 base, with 13 bases left in between. CDR1 MGHRA and CDR2 YSYEKL come from the germline V gene.

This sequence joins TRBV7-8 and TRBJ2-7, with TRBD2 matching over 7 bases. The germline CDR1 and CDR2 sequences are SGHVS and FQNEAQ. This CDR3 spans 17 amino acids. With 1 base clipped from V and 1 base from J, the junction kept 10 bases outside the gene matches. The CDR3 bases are TGTGCCAGCAGCTTAGATGCAGCGGGGCTACCTTCCTACGAGCAGTACTTC. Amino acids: CASSLDAAGLPSYEQYF.

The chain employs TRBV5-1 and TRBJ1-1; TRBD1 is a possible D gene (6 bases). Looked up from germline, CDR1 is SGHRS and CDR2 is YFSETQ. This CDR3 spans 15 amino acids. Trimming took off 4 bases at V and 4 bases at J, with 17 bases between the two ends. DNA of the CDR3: TGCGCCAGCAGCCGTCTTGGGGGGCAAGGCACTGAAGCTTTCTTT. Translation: CASSRLGGQGTEAFF.

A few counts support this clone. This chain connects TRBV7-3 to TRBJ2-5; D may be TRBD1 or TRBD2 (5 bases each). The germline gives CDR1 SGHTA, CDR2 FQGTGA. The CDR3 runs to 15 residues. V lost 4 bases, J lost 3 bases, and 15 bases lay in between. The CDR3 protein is CASSSTGTPKETQYF. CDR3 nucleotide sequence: TGTGCCAGCAGCTCTACCGGGACCCCCAAAGAGACCCAGTACTTC.

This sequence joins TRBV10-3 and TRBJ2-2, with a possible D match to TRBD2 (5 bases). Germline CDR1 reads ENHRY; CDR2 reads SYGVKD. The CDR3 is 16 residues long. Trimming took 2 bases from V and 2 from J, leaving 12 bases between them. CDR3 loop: CAISERERTNTGELFF. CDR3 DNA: TGTGCCATCAGTGAGAGGGAACGGACTAACACCGGGGAGCTGTTTTTT.

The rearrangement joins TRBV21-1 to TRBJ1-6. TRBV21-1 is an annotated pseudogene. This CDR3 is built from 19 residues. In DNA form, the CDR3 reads TGTGCCAGCAGCCTTATAATCCTTCGGGGTGACGGTTATAATTCACCCCTCCACTTT. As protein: CASSLIILRGDGYNSPLHF.

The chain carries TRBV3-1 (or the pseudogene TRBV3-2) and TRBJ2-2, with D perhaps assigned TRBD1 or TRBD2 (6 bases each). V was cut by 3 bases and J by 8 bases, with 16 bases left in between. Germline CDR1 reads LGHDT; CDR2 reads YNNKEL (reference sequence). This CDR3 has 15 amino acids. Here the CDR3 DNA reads TGTGCCAGCAGCCATCGCGCCCCGGGGGCTGGGGAGCTGTTTTTT. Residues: CASSHRAPGAGELFF.

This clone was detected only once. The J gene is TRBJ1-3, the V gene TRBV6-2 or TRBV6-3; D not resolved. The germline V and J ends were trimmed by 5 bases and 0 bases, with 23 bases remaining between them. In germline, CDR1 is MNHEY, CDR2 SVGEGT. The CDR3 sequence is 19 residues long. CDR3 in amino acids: CASSTLAGAESSSGNTIYF. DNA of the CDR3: TGTGCCAGCAGTACCCTTGCGGGCGCTGAATCTAGCTCTGGAAACACCATATATTTT.

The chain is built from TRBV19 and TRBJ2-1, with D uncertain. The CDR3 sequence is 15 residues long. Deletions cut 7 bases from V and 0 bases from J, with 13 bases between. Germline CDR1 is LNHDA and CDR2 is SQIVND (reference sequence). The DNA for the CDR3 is TGTGCCAGTACGTCCCCCGAAAGCTCCTACAATGAGCAGTTCTTC. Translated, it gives CASTSPESSYNEQFF.

This CDR3 reads CASLPPGGSPYEQYF. CDR3 coding DNA: TGTGCCAGCCTTCCTCCGGGCGGCAGTCCCTACGAGCAGTACTTC. The V call is TRBV7-6, the J call TRBJ2-7; D is undetermined. The V end lost 8 bases, the J end lost 2 bases, and 19 bases lay between the germline ends. This CDR3 contains 15 residues. CDR1 SGHVS and CDR2 FNYEAQ come from the germline V gene.

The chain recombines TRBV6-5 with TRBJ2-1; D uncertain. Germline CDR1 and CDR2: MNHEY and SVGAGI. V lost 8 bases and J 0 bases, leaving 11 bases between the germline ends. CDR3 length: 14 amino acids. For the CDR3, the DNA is TGTGCCAGCCGATTTGGCAGCTCCTACAATGAGCAGTTCTTC. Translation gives CASRFGSSYNEQFF.

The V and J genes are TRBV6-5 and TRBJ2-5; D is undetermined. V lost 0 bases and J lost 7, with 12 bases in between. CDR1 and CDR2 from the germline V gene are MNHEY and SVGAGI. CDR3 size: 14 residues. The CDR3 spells CASSYSILVGTQYF. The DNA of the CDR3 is TGTGCCAGCAGTTACTCGATTTTGGTGGGGACCCAGTACTTC.

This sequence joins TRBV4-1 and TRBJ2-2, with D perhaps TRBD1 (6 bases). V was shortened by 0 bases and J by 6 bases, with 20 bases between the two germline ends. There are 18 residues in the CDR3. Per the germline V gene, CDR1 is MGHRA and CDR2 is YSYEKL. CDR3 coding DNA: TGCGCCAGCAGCCAAGAACAGGACAGAGGGAAAAGGGCCGGGGAGCTGTTTTTT. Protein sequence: CASSQEQDRGKRAGELFF.

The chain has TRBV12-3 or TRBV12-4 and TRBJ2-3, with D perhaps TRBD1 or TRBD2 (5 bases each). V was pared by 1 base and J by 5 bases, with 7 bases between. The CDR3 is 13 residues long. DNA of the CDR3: TGTGCCAGCAGTTTAGGGGGGAAAGATACGCAGTATTTT. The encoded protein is CASSLGGKDTQYF.

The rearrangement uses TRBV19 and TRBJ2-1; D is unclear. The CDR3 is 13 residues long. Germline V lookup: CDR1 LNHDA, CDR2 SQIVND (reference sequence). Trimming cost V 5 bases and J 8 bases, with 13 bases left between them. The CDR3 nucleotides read TGTGCCAGTAGTTCTCAGGTTGGGGATGAGCAGTTCTTC. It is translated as CASSSQVGDEQFF.

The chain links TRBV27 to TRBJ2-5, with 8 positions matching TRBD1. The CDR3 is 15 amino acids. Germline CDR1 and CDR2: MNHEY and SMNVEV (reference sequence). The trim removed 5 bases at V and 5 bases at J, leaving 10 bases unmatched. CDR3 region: CASSLNRGVLETQYF. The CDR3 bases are TGTGCCAGCAGTCTAAACAGGGGGGTTTTGGAGACCCAGTACTTC.

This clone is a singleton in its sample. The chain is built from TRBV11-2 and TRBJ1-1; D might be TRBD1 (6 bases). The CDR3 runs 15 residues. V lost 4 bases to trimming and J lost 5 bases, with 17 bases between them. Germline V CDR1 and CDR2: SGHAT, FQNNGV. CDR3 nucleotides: TGTGCCAGCAGCTCAAGGGGGGGGGTGGGGACTGAAGCTTTCTTT. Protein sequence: CASSSRGGVGTEAFF.

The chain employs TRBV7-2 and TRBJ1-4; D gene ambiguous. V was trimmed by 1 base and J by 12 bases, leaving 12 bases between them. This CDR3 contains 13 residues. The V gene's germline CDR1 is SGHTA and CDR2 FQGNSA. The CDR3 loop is CASSLVSIAQLFF. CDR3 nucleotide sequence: TGTGCCAGCAGCTTAGTAAGCATAGCGCAACTGTTTTTT.

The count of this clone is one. The CDR3 loop reads CASSLGHKNTEAFF. CDR3 coding DNA: TGTGCCAGCTCACTGGGCCATAAGAACACTGAAGCTTTCTTT. The chain employs TRBV18 and TRBJ1-1; the D is unclear. The V gene's germline CDR1 is KGHSH and CDR2 LQKENI. Trimming took 4 bases from V and 1 from J, leaving 10 bases between them. This CDR3 contains 14 residues.

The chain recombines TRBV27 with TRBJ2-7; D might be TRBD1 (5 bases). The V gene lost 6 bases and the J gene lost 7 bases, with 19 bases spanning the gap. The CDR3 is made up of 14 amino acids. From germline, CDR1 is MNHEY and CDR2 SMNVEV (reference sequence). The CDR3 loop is CASRLQGVASEQYF. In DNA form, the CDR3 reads TGTGCCAGCAGGCTACAAGGGGTAGCTTCGGAGCAGTACTTC.

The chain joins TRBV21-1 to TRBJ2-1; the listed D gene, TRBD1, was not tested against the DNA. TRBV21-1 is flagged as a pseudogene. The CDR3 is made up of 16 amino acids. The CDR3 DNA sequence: TGTGCCAGCAGCTTTCGCAGGACAGGGTTTGACAATGAGCAGTTCTTC. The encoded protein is CASSFRRTGFDNEQFF.

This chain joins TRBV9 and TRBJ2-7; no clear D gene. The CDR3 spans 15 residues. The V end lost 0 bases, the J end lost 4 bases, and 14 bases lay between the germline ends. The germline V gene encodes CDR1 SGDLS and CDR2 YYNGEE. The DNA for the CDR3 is TGTGCCAGCAGCGTAGGGGCTAAGCCCCCTTACGAGCAGTACTTC. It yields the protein CASSVGAKPPYEQYF.

CDR3 region: CASSALTGEQYF. The CDR3 coding sequence is TGTGCCAGCAGTGCCTTGACCGGCGAGCAGTACTTC. This chain connects TRBV7-9 to TRBJ2-7; D unclear. This CDR3 has 12 amino acids. V lost 6 bases and J lost 6, with 12 bases in between. CDR1 SEHNR and CDR2 FQNEAQ come from the germline V gene (reference sequence).

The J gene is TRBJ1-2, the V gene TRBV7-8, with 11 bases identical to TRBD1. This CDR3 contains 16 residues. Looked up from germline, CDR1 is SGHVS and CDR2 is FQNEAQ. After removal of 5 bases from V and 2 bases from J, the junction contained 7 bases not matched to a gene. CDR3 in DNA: TGTGCCAGCAGCCCTACCGGGACAGGGGGGAACTATGGCTACACCTTC. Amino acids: CASSPTGTGGNYGYTF.

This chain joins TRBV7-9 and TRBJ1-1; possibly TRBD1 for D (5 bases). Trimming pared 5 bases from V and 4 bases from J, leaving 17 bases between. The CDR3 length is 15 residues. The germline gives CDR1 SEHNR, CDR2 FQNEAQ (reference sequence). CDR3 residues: CASSPPGALSTEAFF. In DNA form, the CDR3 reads TGTGCCAGCAGCCCCCCCGGGGCGCTGAGCACTGAAGCTTTCTTT.

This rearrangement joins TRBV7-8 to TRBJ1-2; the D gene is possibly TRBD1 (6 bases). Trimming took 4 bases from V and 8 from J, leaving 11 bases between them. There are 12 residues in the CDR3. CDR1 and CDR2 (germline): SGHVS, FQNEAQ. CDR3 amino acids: CASSSQRGGYTF. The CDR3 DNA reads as TGTGCCAGCAGCTCCCAGAGGGGGGGCTACACCTTC.